The clone carrying this TCR beta chain turned up a few times. The source of the sample is a study of human T cells and chemical hapten exposure. On the study more broadly: 2% DPC applied to a 2 cm by 2 cm arm area sensitized donors. DPC (0.01%) was patch tested on the upper back and read at 6 days.

Time point of the sample: patch test 2, 6 weeks after DPC sensitization. Treatment indicated: therapeutic diphenylcyclopropenone sensitization with weekly scalp DPC. Unfractionated whole blood was the source from which total RNA was extracted. Germline CDR1 and CDR2: MNHNS and SASEGT. CDR3 length: 14 amino acids. With 6 bases clipped from V and 4 bases from J, the junction kept 5 bases outside the gene matches. Within the library, unique molecular identifiers were attached to each individual cDNA molecule. In TCRdb, the RACE reads were re-called with MiXCR into one record per CDR3 protein. The sample consists of just over 350,000 distinct CDR3 sequences, about 6.9% of them appearing once.

This TCR derives from a young woman with alopecia areata. Some clones in this sample may be carry-over from other donors' samples. V is TRBV6-1 and J is TRBJ2-2; the match to TRBD1 covers 7 bases. The sequenced sample was whole blood, obtained in connection with sensitization to the hapten diphenylcyclopropenone (DPC). CDR3 amino acids: CASRRGPGTGELFF. The CDR3 coding sequence is TGTGCCAGCAGAAGGGGGCCGGGCACCGGGGAGCTGTTTTTT.